Presented here are 14 T cell receptor beta chains from one specimen sequenced in a study of cytomegalovirus exposure and HLA in healthy donors. It was with 60 Vbeta and 13 Jbeta primers that the PCR ran. TCRdb keeps only in-frame clones here, not all; method: immunoSEQ multiplex PCR. The sample includes about 120,000 clones, 65% to 80% of them seen just once. The sequencing input was PBMCs. The receptors were sampled from a female donor in good health and CMV-seronegative.

The chain couples TRBV2 to TRBJ1-1, with D maybe TRBD1 (6 bases). The CDR3 sequence is 14 residues long. The germline V and J ends were trimmed by 1 base and 2 bases, with 8 bases remaining between them. CDR1 SNHLY and CDR2 FYNNEI come from the germline V gene. The CDR3: CASSEEGVNTEAFF. In nucleotides, the CDR3 is TGTGCCAGCAGTGAAGAGGGGGTTAACACTGAAGCTTTCTTT.

The rearrangement joins TRBV5-4 to TRBJ2-4; TRBD1 agrees at 8 bases. CDR3 size: 15 residues. After removal of 1 base from V and 2 bases from J, the junction contained 2 bases not matched to a gene. CDR1 and CDR2 (germline): SGHNT, YYREEE (reference sequence). CDR3 nucleotide sequence: TGTGCCAGCAGCTTGCAGGGGGCTACCAAAAACATTCAGTACTTC. The encoded protein is CASSLQGATKNIQYF. Full variable domain (remainder filled in from reference TRBV5-4 and TRBJ2-4): ETGVTQSPTHLIKTRGQQVTLRCSSQSGHNTVSWYQQALGQGPQFIFQYYREEENGRGNFPPRFSGLQFPNYSSELNVNALELDDSALYLCASSLQGATKNIQYFGAGTRLSVL.

The V and J genes are TRBV4-1 and TRBJ2-7; D is perhaps TRBD2 (5 bases). V lost 3 bases and J 4 bases, leaving 13 bases between the germline ends. The CDR3 sequence is 14 residues long. Per the germline V gene, CDR1 is MGHRA and CDR2 is YSYEKL. In DNA, the CDR3 is TGCGCCAGCAGCCAGCTCCCCTGGAGGTACGAGCAGTACTTC. Protein product: CASSQLPWRYEQYF.

The rearrangement uses TRBV5-4 and TRBJ1-1; maybe TRBD1 (5 bases). The V gene's germline CDR1 is SGHNT and CDR2 YYREEE (reference sequence). The CDR3 sequence is 14 residues long. V was clipped by 4 bases and J by 3 bases, with 13 bases between them. CDR3 bases: TGTGCCAGCAGCGGGGGGTCCTGGGACACTGAAGCTTTCTTT. This gives the protein CASSGGSWDTEAFF.

This sequence joins TRBV12-5 and TRBJ2-5; TRBD2 matches 10 bases. Germline loops: CDR1 LGHNT, CDR2 FRNRAP. This CDR3 spans 14 amino acids. Trimming at V came to 2 bases and at J to 5 bases, leaving 2 bases not matched to a gene. CDR3 protein: CASGLPTSGETQYF. The CDR3 DNA follows: TGTGCTAGTGGTTTGCCGACTAGCGGGGAGACCCAGTACTTC.

This rearrangement joins TRBV6-6 to TRBJ1-6; 8 nucleotides agree with TRBD1. Germline V gene sequence: CDR1 MNHNY, CDR2 SVGAGI (reference sequence). This CDR3 has 14 amino acids. Unmatched junction bases numbered 4, after V lost 6 bases and J lost 6 bases. CDR3 sequence (DNA): TGTGCCAGCAGATACAGGGGGGGTAATTCACCCCTCCACTTT. It encodes CASRYRGGNSPLHF.

The chain employs TRBV11-2 and TRBJ2-7, with TRBD1 matching 7 bases. Trimming removed 5 bases from V and 0 bases from J; junction bases left unmatched: 10. CDR3 size: 16 residues. Looked up from germline, CDR1 is SGHAT and CDR2 is FQNNGV. CDR3 protein: CASSRPGTASSYEQYF. CDR3 in DNA: TGTGCCAGCAGCCGCCCCGGGACAGCGAGCTCCTACGAGCAGTACTTC.

This clone was seen a handful of times. The rearrangement joins TRBV4-1 to TRBJ2-7; 7 nucleotides align to TRBD2. Per the germline V gene, CDR1 is MGHRA and CDR2 is YSYEKL. V trimming: 2 bases; J trimming: 3 bases; junction bases outside the gene matches: 7. CDR3 length: 15 residues. The CDR3 region has the DNA TGCGCCAGCAGCCAACCGGGACTAATCATCTACGAGCAGTACTTC. Encoded protein: CASSQPGLIIYEQYF.

The rearrangement links TRBV9 to TRBJ1-3, with 11 bases aligning to TRBD1. Germline V lookup: CDR1 SGDLS, CDR2 YYNGEE. With 0 bases clipped from V and 1 base from J, the junction kept 6 bases outside the gene matches. The CDR3 is made up of 18 amino acids. The CDR3 nucleotides are TGTGCCAGCAGCGTAGACCCCGGGACAGGGGGATCTGGAAACACCATATATTTT. Amino acids: CASSVDPGTGGSGNTIYF.

The chain carries TRBV13 and TRBJ2-1; TRBD2 agrees at 11 bases. This CDR3 has 17 residues. From germline, CDR1 is PRHDT and CDR2 FYEKMQ (reference sequence). The V and J ends lost 2 bases and 4 bases, in that order; junction bases with no gene match: 7. The CDR3 loop reads CASSLNSGGALYNEQFF. As DNA, the CDR3 is TGTGCCAGCAGCTTAAATAGCGGGGGGGCCCTATACAATGAGCAGTTCTTC.

The J gene is TRBJ1-3, the V gene TRBV28, with D possibly being TRBD1 (5 bases). The CDR3 consists of 16 residues. CDR1 is MDHEN, CDR2 SYDVKM, per germline. V lost 2 bases to trimming and J lost 0 bases, with 11 bases between them. The CDR3 bases are TGTGCCAGCAGTTTACTCGCGACAGCCTCTGGAAACACCATATATTTT. Translation: CASSLLATASGNTIYF.

The chain uses TRBV29-1 and TRBJ2-1, with TRBD2 matching 14 bases. The V segment lost 8 bases and the J segment 4 bases; nucleotides outside the gene matches: 7. The germline CDR1 and CDR2 sequences are SQVTM and ANQGSEA. The CDR3 extends over 15 amino acids. In DNA form, the CDR3 reads TGCAGCTTCCGGGGACTAGCGGGGGTGTACAATGAGCAGTTCTTC. It codes for CSFRGLAGVYNEQFF.

The table lists this clone with a few counts. The chain carries TRBV4-1 and TRBJ1-5; a possible D gene is TRBD1 (6 bases). Trimming shortened V by 1 base and J by 4 bases, and 14 bases separated the two germline ends. This CDR3 region has 16 residues. Germline CDR1 reads MGHRA; CDR2 reads YSYEKL. The CDR3 reads CASSQVRDTLNQPQHF. CDR3 in DNA: TGCGCCAGCAGCCAAGTCCGGGACACACTTAATCAGCCCCAGCATTTT.

The rearrangement uses TRBV30 and TRBJ2-5; D perhaps matches TRBD1 (6 bases). The CDR3 loop spans 13 amino acids. The germline V gene encodes CDR1 GTSNPN and CDR2 SVGIG (reference sequence). Trimming pared 5 bases from V and 5 bases from J, leaving 15 bases between. The CDR3 spells CAWGSGGRETQYF. DNA for the CDR3: TGTGCCTGGGGCAGTGGGGGCAGGGAGACCCAGTACTTC.